The subject of this entry is one T cell receptor (beta chain). In this sample, this clonotype turned up many times. Its antigen is unknown. No base qualities exist here, and no much larger clone lies one base off it. This sample is drawn from a study of T cells after yellow fever vaccination (dated by TCRdb to the late 2010s). Study-level background: The SMART-Seq v4 Ultra Low Input RNA kit was used to prepare libraries from fractions with low cell numbers. To follow T-cell clones before and after primary and booster YFV17D yellow fever vaccination, bulk TCR alpha and beta repertoires were sequenced over time. Two healthy male donors, one aged 18 to 30 and one aged 30 to 39 years, were included in the cohort. Bulk PBMC replicates and cell subsets were isolated from blood drawn at multiple timepoints before and after both primary and secondary immunization.

The treatment or condition label on this specimen signifies: live attenuated yellow fever vaccine strain. A standard Ficoll-Paque protocol was used to isolate PBMCs from peripheral blood. CD4 and CD8 T-cell fractions were isolated with Dynabeads CD4 and CD8 positive selection kits. RNA was extracted with TriZol from bulk PBMCs, CD4 and CD8 fractions, and dextramer-positive and dextramer-negative fractions. The CDR3 runs 14 amino acids, cysteine and phenylalanine included. Solely the CDR3 DNA is kept, with 42 bases framed from the first base. Trimming at the junction amounts to 3 bases on V and 0 bases on J, and the germline ends lie 7 bases apart. The germline V gene encodes CDR1 MNHEY and CDR2 SMNVEV (reference sequence). Summary of the overall study and its limitations: After the booster, most clones that had expanded after primary vaccination were detected again (about 97% of CD4 and around nine tenths of CD8), suggesting broad maintenance of memory. The study included only a couple of donors, which limits how far the findings can be generalized. Compared with the primary T-cell response, the secondary T-cell response was faster but weaker, reaching its peak on day 5 rather than on day 15. A small share of clonotypes was detected in both CD4 and CD8 compartments, with the overlap likely arising from convergent recombination. FACS-sorted repertoires could contain abundant contaminating clonotypes from the bulk population, so computational filtering was required.

The instrument was an Illumina NovaSeq 6000. Synthesis of TCR cDNA relied on 5'RACE template switching, a step that introduced a universal primer site along with unique molecular identifiers. Priming for cDNA synthesis came from both the TCR alpha and TCR beta constant segments. Library amplification used two PCR steps, and the second PCR step added sample barcodes and sequencing adapters. Libraries were sequenced on Illumina HiSeq 2500 (2x100 bp) or NovaSeq (2x150 bp). The published analysis was carried out like this. MIGEC was used to demultiplex reads and collapse the reads into UMI consensus sequences, and MiXCR was used for V(D)J alignment. Clonotypes responding to the vaccine were identified with edgeR on replicate PBMC samples, with the criteria of FDR below 0.01 and a log2 fold change above 5 up to day 15. Each bulk clonotype was labeled CD4 or CD8 based on which sequenced repertoire, CD4 or CD8, contained the clonotype at higher abundance. TCRdb ran its own pipeline on the public reads, namely fastp trimming at Q25 and MiXCR clone calling, and kept in-frame beta chains. Rows with a matching CDR3 protein are joined into one entry that keeps the most common DNA and genes. These V and J calls derive from TCRdb rather than the authors' analysis. A total of 100,000 to 150,000 distinct CDR3 sequences appear in this sample, around 9.8% of them only once. Approximately 39% of the sample is in the top ten clones.

The receptor was derived from a man aged 18-30 years who received the YFV17D yellow fever vaccine. The sequence is built from TRBV27 and TRBJ2-3; too little of a D gene remains to name it. Sequencing was performed on CD8+ T cells sorted from PBMCs, taken on the day of the yellow fever booster vaccination. DNA sequence: TGTGCCAGCAGTTTTTATACTAGCACAGATACGCAGTATTTT. Its translation reads: CASSFYTSTDTQYF.